A selection of T cell receptor beta chains follows, all from one sample in a study of regulatory T cells in long-lasting Graves disease. TCRdb reprocessed the multiplex PCR reads via MiXCR and lists one record per CDR3 protein. The table lists some 560,000 distinct CDR3 sequences, roughly a sixth of them singletons, with approximately 25% in the top ten. This sample also belongs to another study, concerning T cells in Graves' hyperthyroidism and ophthalmopathy.

The starting material was peripheral blood mononuclear cells (PBMCs), obtained at new diagnosis, from a patient treated with antithyroid drugs. The receptors here all came from a woman aged 40 to 65 with Graves disease. The CDR3 runs from the conserved cysteine through the conserved F or W. The D gene is left open where the match is weak. Some rows mark clone size as missing; the rest say once, few, many or name a class of expanded clone.

V	J	size	D	CDR3	DNA
TRBV12-3/TRBV12-4	TRBJ1-3	.	.	CASTRGVRNTIYF	TGTGCCAGCACCCGTGGGGTCAGAAACACCATATATTTT
TRBV6-2/TRBV6-3	TRBJ1-1	few	.	CLYNSPVNSEAFF	TGCCTCTATAACAGTCCGGTCAATTCTGAAGCTTTCTTT
TRBV20-1	TRBJ2-3	few	TRBD1	CSAWTGMGDTQYF	TGCAGTGCCTGGACAGGGATGGGCGATACGCAGTATTTT
TRBV3-1	TRBJ1-1	many	.	CASSRLGVNTEAFF	TGTGCCAGCAGCCGGCTGGGGGTGAACACTGAAGCTTTCTTT
TRBV20-1	TRBJ2-6	few	.	CSARADSGANVLTF	TGCAGTGCTAGAGCCGACTCTGGGGCCAACGTCCTGACTTTC
TRBV28	TRBJ1-5	.	.	CASSFLPGESNQPQHF	TGTGCCAGCAGTTTCCTGCCAGGGGAGAGCAATCAGCCCCAGCATTTT
TRBV2	TRBJ1-1	many	.	CASRPGTKNTEAFF	TGTGCCAGCAGACCAGGGACAAAGAACACTGAAGCTTTCTTT
TRBV20-1	TRBJ1-1	many	TRBD1	CSANIRLRDRATEAFF	TGCAGTGCTAATATTAGGCTTAGGGACAGGGCAACTGAAGCTTTCTTT
TRBV5-1	TRBJ2-2	.	TRBD1	CASSIGTGLTGELFF	TGCGCCAGCAGCATTGGGACAGGGCTCACCGGGGAGCTGTTTTTT
TRBV12-3/TRBV12-4	TRBJ2-4	.	.	CASSLIPGSEGNLAKNIQYF	TGTGCCAGCAGTTTAATCCCCGGCTCAGAGGGAAACCTAGCCAAAAACATTCAGTACTTC
TRBV6-1	TRBJ1-1	many	.	CASKRINTEAFF	TGTGCCAGCAAGAGAATAAACACTGAAGCTTTCTTT
TRBV7-2	TRBJ2-3	many	.	CASSLRQARTDTQYF	TGTGCCAGCAGCTTAAGACAGGCACGCACAGATACGCAGTATTTT
TRBV20-1	TRBJ2-7	.	.	CSAREGRTYEQYF	TGCAGTGCTAGAGAGGGACGAACCTACGAGCAGTACTTC
TRBV9	TRBJ2-3	many	.	CASGGGRTDTQYF	TGTGCCAGCGGGGGGGGCAGGACAGATACGCAGTATTTT
TRBV6-1	TRBJ1-5	.	TRBD1	CASRPGQGTPQHF	TGTGCCAGCAGGCCCGGACAGGGAACGCCCCAGCATTTT
TRBV2	TRBJ2-1	many	.	CASSEYRSSYNEQFF	TGTGCCAGCAGTGAATACAGGAGCTCCTACAATGAGCAGTTCTTC
TRBV30	TRBJ2-2	few	.	CAWNREAGELFF	TGTGCCTGGAACAGGGAGGCCGGGGAGCTGTTTTTT
TRBV27	TRBJ1-5	few	.	CASSFTTGANQPQHF	TGTGCCAGCAGTTTTACCACAGGAGCTAATCAGCCCCAGCATTTT
TRBV5-1	TRBJ2-3	many	.	CASSSGSPNTQYF	TGCGCCAGCAGCTCCGGGTCCCCTAATACGCAGTATTTT
TRBV27	TRBJ1-5	many	.	CASSPLSVSGNQPQHF	TGTGCCAGCAGTCCGCTAAGTGTTTCAGGGAATCAGCCCCAGCATTTT
TRBV10-2	TRBJ1-1	few	.	CASRQDKNTEAFF	TGCGCCAGTCGACAGGATAAGAACACTGAAGCTTTCTTT
TRBV7-8	TRBJ2-5	many	.	CASSLEVSSQAETQYF	TGTGCCAGCAGCTTAGAGGTCTCTAGCCAGGCCGAGACCCAGTACTTC
TRBV7-7	TRBJ2-1	few	.	CASSLSWPYNEQFF	TGTGCTAGCAGCTTGTCGTGGCCTTACAATGAGCAGTTCTTC
TRBV19	TRBJ2-7	few	.	CASSTPGSYEQYF	TGTGCCAGTAGTACCCCGGGCTCCTACGAGCAGTACTTC
TRBV27	TRBJ2-7	many	TRBD1	CASRTGQGRLYEQYF	TGTGCCAGCAGGACAGGACAGGGGAGGCTCTACGAGCAGTACTTC
TRBV19	TRBJ1-5	few	.	CASSIGQGKRQPQHF	TGTGCCAGTAGTATTGGTCAGGGGAAGCGACAGCCCCAGCATTTT
TRBV9	TRBJ2-2	.	.	CASSVAGAPWTGELFF	TGTGCCAGCAGCGTAGCTGGGGCGCCATGGACCGGGGAGCTGTTTTTT
TRBV19	TRBJ1-1	.	.	CASRTTTGWKTEAFF	TGTGCCAGTAGGACGACCACAGGGTGGAAAACTGAAGCTTTCTTT
TRBV5-1	TRBJ2-1	few	.	CASTGTASSYNEQFF	TGCGCCAGCACGGGAACAGCGAGCTCCTACAATGAGCAGTTCTTC
TRBV7-9	TRBJ1-1	few	.	CASSLERGLSTEAFF	TGTGCCAGCAGCTTAGAGAGAGGTTTAAGCACTGAAGCTTTCTTT
TRBV2	TRBJ1-6	.	TRBD1	CASRIRQGENSPLHF	TGTGCCAGCAGGATCCGACAGGGGGAAAATTCACCCCTCCACTTT
TRBV7-8	TRBJ2-1	many	.	CASTPVGAGTINEQFF	TGTGCCAGCACCCCCGTCGGGGCAGGGACGATCAATGAGCAGTTCTTC
TRBV28	TRBJ1-2	many	.	CASSLGSGRSGYTF	TGTGCCAGCAGTTTAGGATCGGGGCGGTCTGGCTACACCTTC
TRBV20-1	TRBJ1-1	many	.	CSALLATASPNTEAFF	TGCAGTGCCCTGCTGGCGACAGCCTCGCCGAACACTGAAGCTTTCTTT
TRBV28	TRBJ1-2	many	.	CASSLVARVGYTF	TGTGCCAGCAGCCTGGTAGCCAGGGTTGGCTACACCTTC
TRBV20-1	TRBJ2-3	many	TRBD1	CSAPASPGTGALDTQYF	TGCAGTGCTCCGGCCTCTCCCGGGACAGGGGCATTAGATACGCAGTATTTT
TRBV10-1	TRBJ2-1	.	TRBD2	CATKAGGGAYEQFF	TGCGCCACCAAGGCCGGCGGGGGGGCCTATGAGCAGTTCTTC
TRBV7-9	TRBJ2-1	many	TRBD1	CASSLGTGISYNEQFF	TGTGCCAGCAGCTTAGGGACAGGCATCTCCTACAATGAGCAGTTCTTC
TRBV13	TRBJ1-5	few	TRBD1	CASSRYRGGQPQHF	TGTGCCAGCAGCCGTTACAGGGGAGGTCAGCCCCAGCATTTT
TRBV3-1	TRBJ2-2	many	TRBD1	CASTTTGSGELFF	TGTGCCAGCACCACGACAGGGTCCGGGGAGCTGTTTTTT
TRBV28	TRBJ2-1	many	TRBD1	CASSSQGAGDNEQFF	TGTGCCAGCAGTTCACAGGGGGCAGGGGACAATGAGCAGTTCTTC
TRBV2	TRBJ2-3	many	.	CASSEWGDTQYF	TGTGCCAGCAGTGAATGGGGGGATACGCAGTATTTT
TRBV2	TRBJ1-4	many	.	CASSGQLTNEKLFF	TGTGCCAGCAGTGGACAGCTGACTAATGAAAAACTGTTTTTT
TRBV2	TRBJ1-2	many	.	CASSDGGGRDYGYTF	TGTGCCAGCAGTGACGGCGGGGGTAGGGACTATGGCTACACCTTC
TRBV6-9	TRBJ2-1	.	.	CASSYSGSNEQFF	TGTGCCAGCAGTTACTCCGGTTCGAATGAGCAGTTCTTC
TRBV6-1	TRBJ2-6	.	.	CASRTAGANVLTF	TGTGCCAGCAGGACGGCTGGGGCCAACGTCCTGACTTTC
TRBV20-1	TRBJ1-2	many	TRBD1	CSAHRGSYGYTF	TGCAGTGCTCACAGGGGGTCTTATGGCTACACCTTC
TRBV5-5	TRBJ1-5	many	.	CASSLVGGSHGNQPQHF	TGTGCCAGCAGCTTGGTAGGGGGTTCCCATGGCAATCAGCCCCAGCATTTT
TRBV5-1	TRBJ2-7	.	TRBD2	CASSLSPLSGRRF	TGCGCCAGCAGCCTTTCGCCCCTTTCCGGGAGGAGGTTC
TRBV5-1	TRBJ2-7	.	TRBD2	CASSLGGSGGYEQYF	TGCGCCAGCAGCTTGGGGGGTAGCGGGGGTTACGAGCAGTACTTC
TRBV9	TRBJ2-3	many	TRBD2	CASSVNPPRLTSGDTDTQYF	TGTGCCAGCAGCGTAAACCCCCCGAGACTGACTAGCGGGGACACAGATACGCAGTATTTT
TRBV7-9	TRBJ2-5	many	.	CASSPQGEEETQYF	TGTGCCAGCAGCCCTCAGGGGGAGGAAGAGACCCAGTACTTC
TRBV3-1	TRBJ1-6	many	.	CASARRSSPLHF	TGTGCCAGCGCCCGAAGGAGTTCACCCCTCCACTTT
TRBV2	TRBJ1-5	.	TRBD1	CASSDLQGGQLQHF	TGTGCCAGCAGTGATCTACAGGGGGGCCAGCTCCAGCATTTT
TRBV12-3/TRBV12-4	TRBJ1-2	many	.	CASRTQGFYGYTF	TGTGCCAGCCGCACCCAGGGGTTCTATGGCTACACCTTC
TRBV4-1	TRBJ2-2	few	TRBD2	CASSPEGTSDNTGELFF	TGCGCCAGCAGCCCGGAGGGGACTAGCGACAACACCGGGGAGCTGTTTTTT
TRBV28	TRBJ1-1	once	.	CASSTDSTGGRRDTEAFF	TGTGCCAGCAGTACAGACTCGACGGGAGGCAGGAGGGACACTGAAGCTTTCTTT
TRBV2	TRBJ2-3	many	TRBD2	CASTGTTSSSTDTQYF	TGTGCCAGCACGGGGACGACTAGCTCTAGCACAGATACGCAGTATTTT
TRBV12-3/TRBV12-4	TRBJ1-4	many	TRBD1	CASSSDRGGEKLFF	TGTGCCAGCAGTTCGGACAGGGGGGGTGAAAAACTGTTTTTT
TRBV5-1	TRBJ2-3	.	TRBD2	CASRSGGAKDTQYF	TGCGCCAGCAGGAGCGGGGGGGCCAAAGATACGCAGTATTTT